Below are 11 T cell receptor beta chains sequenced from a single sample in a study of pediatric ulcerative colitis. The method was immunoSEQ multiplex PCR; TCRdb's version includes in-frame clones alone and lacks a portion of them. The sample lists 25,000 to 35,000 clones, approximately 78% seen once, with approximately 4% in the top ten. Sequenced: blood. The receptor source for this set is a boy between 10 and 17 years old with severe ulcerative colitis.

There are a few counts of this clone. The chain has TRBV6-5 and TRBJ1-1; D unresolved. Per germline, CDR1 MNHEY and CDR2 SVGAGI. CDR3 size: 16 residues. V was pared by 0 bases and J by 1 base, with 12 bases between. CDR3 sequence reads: CASSYSRWQKNTEAFF. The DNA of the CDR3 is TGTGCCAGCAGTTACTCCAGGTGGCAGAAGAACACTGAAGCTTTCTTT.

In DNA, the CDR3 is TGTGCCAGCAGCAACCAAGGACAGGGCTCTTACGAGCAGTACTTC. Encoded protein: CASSNQGQGSYEQYF. The chain has TRBV7-2 and TRBJ2-5; TRBD1 aligns across 8 bases. The J call may be faulty, since TRBJ2-7 better matches the DNA end. This CDR3 is 15 amino acids long. Germline CDR1 SGHTA, CDR2 FQGNSA.

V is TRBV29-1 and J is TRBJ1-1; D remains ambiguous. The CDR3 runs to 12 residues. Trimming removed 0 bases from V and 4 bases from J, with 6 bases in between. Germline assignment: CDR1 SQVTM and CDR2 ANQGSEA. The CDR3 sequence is CSVEDQGTEAFF. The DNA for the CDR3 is TGCAGCGTTGAAGATCAAGGCACTGAAGCTTTCTTT. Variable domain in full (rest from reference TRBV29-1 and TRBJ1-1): SAVISQKPSRDICQRGTSLTIQCQVDSQVTMMFWYRQQPGQSLTLIATANQGSEATYESGFVIDKFPISRPNLTFSTLTVSNMSPEDSSIYLCSVEDQGTEAFFGQGTRLTVV.

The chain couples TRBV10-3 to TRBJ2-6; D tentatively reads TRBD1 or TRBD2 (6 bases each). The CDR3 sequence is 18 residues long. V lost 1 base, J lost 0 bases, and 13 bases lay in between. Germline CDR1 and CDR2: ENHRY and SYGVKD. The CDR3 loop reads CAISEYEGGRSGANVLTF. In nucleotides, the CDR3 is TGTGCCATCAGTGAGTACGAGGGGGGACGCTCTGGGGCCAACGTCCTGACTTTC.

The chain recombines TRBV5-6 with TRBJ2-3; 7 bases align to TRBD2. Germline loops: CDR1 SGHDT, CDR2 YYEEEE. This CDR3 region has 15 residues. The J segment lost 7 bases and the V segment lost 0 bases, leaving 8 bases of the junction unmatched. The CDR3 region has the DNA TGTGCCAGCAGCTTGGTAGCGGGCATCCCCCATACGCAGTATTTT. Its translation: CASSLVAGIPHTQYF.

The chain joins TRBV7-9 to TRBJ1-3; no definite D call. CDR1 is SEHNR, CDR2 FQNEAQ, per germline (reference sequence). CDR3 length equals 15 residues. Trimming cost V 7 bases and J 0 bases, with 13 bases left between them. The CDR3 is CASTPDGYSGNTIYF. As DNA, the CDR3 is TGTGCCAGCACCCCGGACGGATACTCTGGAAACACCATATATTTT.

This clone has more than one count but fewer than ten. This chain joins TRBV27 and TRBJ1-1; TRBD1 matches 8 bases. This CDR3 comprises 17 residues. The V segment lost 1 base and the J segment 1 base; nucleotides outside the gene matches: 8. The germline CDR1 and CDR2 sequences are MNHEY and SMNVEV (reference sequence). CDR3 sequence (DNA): TGTGCCAGCAGTTTATACGGGACAGGAGAAACGAACACTGAAGCTTTCTTT. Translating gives CASSLYGTGETNTEAFF.

CDR3: CASSLVQGRATQYF. DNA of the CDR3: TGTGCCAGCAGCTTAGTGCAGGGTAGGGCGACCCAGTACTTC. The chain has TRBV5-6 and TRBJ2-5; possible D gene TRBD1, 5 bases. In germline, CDR1 is SGHDT, CDR2 YYEEEE. There are 14 residues in the CDR3. The V end was cut by 2 bases, the J end by 7 bases, with 15 bases between.

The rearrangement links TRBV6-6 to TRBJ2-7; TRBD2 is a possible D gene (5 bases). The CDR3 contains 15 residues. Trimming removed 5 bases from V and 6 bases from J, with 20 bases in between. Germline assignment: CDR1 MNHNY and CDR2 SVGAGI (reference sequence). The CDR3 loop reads CASSLQPLGQSEQYF. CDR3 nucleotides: TGTGCCAGCAGTCTACAGCCACTAGGCCAGTCCGAGCAGTACTTC.

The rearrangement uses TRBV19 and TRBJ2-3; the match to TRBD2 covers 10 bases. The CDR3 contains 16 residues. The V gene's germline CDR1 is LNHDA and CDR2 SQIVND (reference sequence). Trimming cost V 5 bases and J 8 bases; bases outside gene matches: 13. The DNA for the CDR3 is TGTGCCAGTAGTCCCCCTAGCGGGGGTAAGATAGGTACGCAGTATTTT. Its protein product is CASSPPSGGKIGTQYF. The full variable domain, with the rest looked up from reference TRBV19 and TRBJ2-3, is DGGITQSPKYLFRKEGQNVTLSCEQNLNHDAMYWYRQDPGQGLRLIYYSQIVNDFQKGDIAEGYSVSREKKESFPLTVTSAQKNPTAFYLCASSPPSGGKIGTQYFGPGTRLTVL.

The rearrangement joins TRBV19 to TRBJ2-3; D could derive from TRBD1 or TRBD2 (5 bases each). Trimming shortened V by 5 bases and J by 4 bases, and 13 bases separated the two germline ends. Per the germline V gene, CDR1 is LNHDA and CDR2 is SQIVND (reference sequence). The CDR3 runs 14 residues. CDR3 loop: CASSGPGGSDTQYF. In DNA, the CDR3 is TGTGCCAGTAGTGGCCCTGGGGGTTCAGATACGCAGTATTTT.